This record looks at one TCR beta chain sequence and its context. The clone's antigen remains unknown. No much larger clone exists at a distance of one base, and base qualities are not known. The sample comes from a study of shared clonotypes between healthy human individuals (dated by TCRdb to 2020 to 2022). Looking at the study overall: Three men and two women, aged 18 to 49 years, made up the cohort. For each donor, CD4 naive and CD4 memory were each given three plates, CD8 naive was given two plates, and CD8 memory was given one plate. To increase sequencing depth and limit assay-specific biases, TCR repertoire library preparation and sequencing were carried out by different laboratories using diverse techniques. The study deeply sequenced blood TCR repertoires of about 5 healthy adults to estimate repertoire size and the extent of clonotype sharing between individuals. Leukapheresis yielded between about 0.85 and 9 billion PBMCs per donor. On the study overall, not on this receptor specifically: Estimated clonotype richness was generally larger for naive than for memory subsets. Because the study included only a small number of donors, the genetic and exposure-history diversity represented was limited. Only blood was sampled, and tissue TCR repertoires likely differ from those in blood. Across a handful of donors, 4.5% to 6.5% of naive CD4, roughly 3.3% of naive CD8, 2.3% of memory CD4, and 0.4% of memory CD8 clonotypes were shared. Incomplete sequencing was indicated by rarefaction of sorted-subset datasets, despite the large sequencing depth. Pairwise subsampling led to the expectation that sequencing depth would affect the degree of clonotype sharing among donors. Clonotypes shared by all four sorted-subset donors showed higher generation probabilities than non-shared clonotypes.

The germline V gene encodes CDR1 ENHRY and CDR2 SYGVKD. The CDR3 holds 18 amino acids from the cysteine to the phenylalanine. Left in the record is the CDR3 DNA by itself, 54 bases read in frame from the first base. Ends trimmed: V by 4 bases, J by 5 bases; bases unmatched to a gene: 16. The donors were healthy, HIV-negative adults with no recently reported acute infections or vaccinations. All donors were Caucasian adults living in Nashville, Tennessee, USA. CD4+ T cells were enriched through magnetic negative selection, after which naive cells were positively selected on CD45RA and the remaining negative fraction served as the memory subset. Blood was collected by leukapheresis, and PBMCs were isolated by Ficoll-Histopaque density gradient centrifugation and then cryopreserved in liquid nitrogen vapor phase. Analytical flow cytometry was used to check the purity and quantity of every magnetically sorted T cell population. From each sorted fraction, genomic DNA was isolated and quantified by UV absorbance on a Nanodrop 2000c.

Using the deep immunoSEQ assay, TCR CDR3 regions were amplified from genomic DNA by multiplex PCR. Extracted genomic DNA from each cell subset was spread evenly across all wells of several immunoSEQ 96-well plates, with each plate serving as a replicate. For sorted subsets, about 200 ng genomic DNA, equal to about 30,000 T cell genomes, was loaded into each replicate PCR. The purified libraries were quantified using a Qubit 3.0 fluorometer, sized with a Bioanalyzer 2100, and then quantified again using the KAPA Library Quantification kit. A separate single-read 150-cycle Illumina NextSeq 550 flow cell was used to sequence each immunoSEQ 96-well plate. The paper's processing steps were these. Because only junctional sequences without quality scores were contained in the immunoSEQ output, filtering matching that applied to full-length reads could not be performed. To assign V/J genes and CDR3, sequences were annotated against IMGT germline references using PyIR, a Python wrapper for IgBLAST v1.9. Reads were filtered out if the reads had weak V/J assignments (E-value above 1e-6), no CDR3, stop codons, out-of-frame junctions, or ambiguous translated residues. V3J clonotypes were defined as sequences sharing an identical inferred V gene, J gene, and CDR3 amino acid sequence. The percentage overlap between two repertoires was calculated by dividing the number of shared unique clonotypes by the size of the smaller repertoire. Richness of each repertoire was evaluated using RTK rarefaction, the Chao1 estimator, and Recon v2.1 estimates of unobserved clonotypes. For all TCRbeta clonotypes obtained by the gDNA method from a handful of donors, generation probabilities were computed with OLGA. Here the immuneACCESS table is served through TCRdb, limited to in-frame sequences with V and J called. Missing clones are a known gap in these copies; in checked studies unresolved V genes cover under half, and the rest lacks a known reason. That table supplies the V and J calls and clone size; D and trimming were determined from the DNA. The sample profile shows 2 million to 2.5 million clones; about 94% of them were found once. 0.1% to 0.15% of the sample belongs to the ten largest clones.

Recombination linked TRBV10-3 to TRBJ2-7; 11 of the junction bases match TRBD1. This receptor was obtained from a man aged 18 to 30 in good health. Sequencing was done on a sample of naive CD4+ T cells sorted from blood. The sample's cell subset or site label, in plain terms: CD45RA+ positively selected. The DNA sequence is given as TGTGCCATCAGTGGACGGCTGGCTACCGGGACAGGGGGTAACGAGCAGTACTTC. Its coded protein is CAISGRLATGTGGNEQYF.